The rows below give T cell receptor beta chains drawn from one sample of a study of blood T cell repertoires in COVID-19. Repertoires were generated with immunoSEQ multiplex PCR, while TCRdb's copy carries only in-frame clones and drops some. The sample carries approximately 150,000 clones, about nine tenths recorded once. Material: peripheral blood. The receptors derive from a man aged 18 to 30 with COVID-19, enrolled during active disease. CDR3s include the opening cysteine and the closing phenylalanine or tryptophan. The D gene is left open where the match is weak. For some rows the clone size is stated as once, few or many, or as a class when expanded; others skip it.

clone_size d_call j_call v_call cdr3_nt cdr3_aa
once TRBD2 TRBJ2-3 TRBV10-3 TGTGCCATCAGTGCGTCTAGCGGGACAGATACGCAGTATTTT CAISASSGTDTQYF
- - TRBJ1-5 TRBV5-1 TGCGCCAGCAGCTTGGATGGCAGGGGTGACCAGCCCCAGCATTTT CASSLDGRGDQPQHF
once TRBD2 TRBJ2-4 TRBV28 TGTGCCAGCAGCCGAGAACTAGCGGGAGGAAACATTCAGTACTTC CASSRELAGGNIQYF
- - TRBJ2-2 TRBV27 TGTGCCAGCAGTTTCGACTGGGTCACCGGGGAGCTGTTTTTT CASSFDWVTGELFF
- - TRBJ2-1 TRBV7-8 TGTGCCAGCAGCTTAGGTATTAATGAGCAGTTCTTC CASSLGINEQFF
- - TRBJ2-1 TRBV28 TGTGCCAGCAGTTTGGGTACTAGCTTTCACAATGAGCAGTTCTTC CASSLGTSFHNEQFF
- TRBD2 TRBJ2-1 TRBV15 TGTGCCACCAGGGGACTAGCGGGAGTATCCTACAATGAGCAGTTCTTC CATRGLAGVSYNEQFF
- TRBD2 TRBJ2-7 TRBV19 TGTGCCAGTAGTAAAGGGACTAGCGGTGCCTACGAGCAGTACTTC CASSKGTSGAYEQYF
- - TRBJ1-1 TRBV4-3 TGCGCCAGCAGCCAAGATCCAGGAGGGAACACTGAAGCTTTCTTT CASSQDPGGNTEAFF
- TRBD2 TRBJ2-3 TRBV19 TGTGCCAGTAGTACTGGGACTAGCGGGCCTACAGATACGCAGTATTTT CASSTGTSGPTDTQYF
- - TRBJ1-5 TRBV10-3 TGTGCCATCAGTGAGACCTATGATAGCAATCAGCCCCAGCATTTT CAISETYDSNQPQHF
once - TRBJ2-2 TRBV6-5 TGTGCCAGCAGTTTTACAGGGAATTGGAACACCGGGGAGCTGTTTTTT CASSFTGNWNTGELFF
- TRBD1 TRBJ1-2 TRBV29-1 TGCAGCGCCCGGGACAGGGGGCTTGGCTACACCTTC CSARDRGLGYTF
- - TRBJ1-2 TRBV27 TGTGCCAGCAGTCAAAGCTGGGGGCATCGCGGCTACACCTTC CASSQSWGHRGYTF
- - TRBJ2-1 TRBV27 TGTGCCAGCAGTTTTAGCCAGGGGTTCTACAATGAGCAGTTCTTC CASSFSQGFYNEQFF
- - TRBJ2-7 TRBV20-1 TGCAGTGCTAGTAATCCCAGCTACGAGCAGTACTTC CSASNPSYEQYF
- TRBD1 TRBJ1-1 TRBV30 TGTGCCTGGAGTGTACGTGGGACAGATAACACTGAAGCTTTCTTT CAWSVRGTDNTEAFF
- - TRBJ1-1 TRBV11-2 TGTGCCAGCAGCTCCCGACAGCTACTGAGCACTGAAGCTTTCTTT CASSSRQLLSTEAFF
- TRBD1 TRBJ1-2 TRBV7-8 TGTGCCAGCAGCTTAGCGCAACAGGGGGGACATGGCTACACCTTC CASSLAQQGGHGYTF
once - TRBJ2-1 TRBV4-3 TGCGCCAGCAGCCAAAAAACCGCTAGCGCTGAGATCTTCTTC CASSQKTASAEIFF
few - TRBJ2-7 TRBV27 TGTGCCAGCAGTTTATCGGTGGCAGGGATCTACGAGCAGTACTTC CASSLSVAGIYEQYF
- TRBD2 TRBJ2-3 TRBV6-5 TGTGCCAGCAGTTACCCCCCTAGCGGGAGCACAGATACGCAGTATTTT CASSYPPSGSTDTQYF
- - TRBJ1-5 TRBV7-2 TGTGCCAGCAGCTTAGAGGCCGGGAGGGGTCAGCCCCAGCATTTT CASSLEAGRGQPQHF
once - TRBJ1-1 TRBV5-4 TGTGCCAGCAGCTGGGGAAGGATCCGGGGGATTGATACTGAAGCTTTCTTT CASSWGRIRGIDTEAFF
- - TRBJ1-1 TRBV5-6 TGTGCCAGCAGCTTGGTTACGGGGTACACTGAAGCTTTCTTT CASSLVTGYTEAFF
- - TRBJ2-2 TRBV2 TGTGCCAGCACCCGTAGCGGGAACACCGGGGAGCTGTTTTTT CASTRSGNTGELFF
once - TRBJ2-1 TRBV15 TGTGCCACCAGCAGAGATATGGGGAGAGGCAATGAGCAGTTCTTC CATSRDMGRGNEQFF
- - TRBJ1-1 TRBV3-1/TRBV3-2 TGTGCCAGCAGCCAAGAGGACAGAGGGAACACTGAAGCTTTCTTT CASSQEDRGNTEAFF
- - TRBJ2-1 TRBV9 TGTGCCAGCAGCGTAGCCGGCGGGGTAAGCAATGAGCAGTTCTTC CASSVAGGVSNEQFF
- - TRBJ1-3 TRBV18 TGTGCCAGCTCACCCGGCGCAGGGGGAAACACCATATATTTT CASSPGAGGNTIYF
- TRBD1 TRBJ2-5 TRBV27 TGTGCCAGCAGTTACCTCGGACAGGACCAAGAGACCCAGTACTTC CASSYLGQDQETQYF
- - TRBJ2-7 TRBV3-1/TRBV3-2 TGTGCCAGCAGCCAAGTCCGCAACCTCGGGTACTTC CASSQVRNLGYF
- - TRBJ2-2 TRBV28 TGTGCCAGCAGACTAAAACCCGGGGAGCTGTTTTTT CASRLKPGELFF
- - TRBJ1-5 TRBV5-1 TGCGCCAGCAGCTTGAGAGGTGCTGTGGGTCAGCCCCAGCATTTT CASSLRGAVGQPQHF
- - TRBJ2-7 TRBV6-5 TGTGCCAGCAGGGGTGGGCAGGCGTACGAGCAGTACTTC CASRGGQAYEQYF
- - TRBJ2-7 TRBV5-6 TGTGCCAGCAGCTTGGGCAGCGGGTACGAGCAGTACTTC CASSLGSGYEQYF
- TRBD2 TRBJ2-7 TRBV3-1/TRBV3-2 TGTGCCAGCAGCTTAGCGGGAGGGTCCTACGAGCAGTACTTC CASSLAGGSYEQYF
- - TRBJ2-7 TRBV10-3 TGTGCCATCAGTGGGGGCGTATTCCCCTCCGAGCAGTACTTC CAISGGVFPSEQYF
- TRBD2 TRBJ2-7 TRBV30 TGTGCCTGGAGTGTGGGCCTAGCGGGAGACGAGCAGTACTTC CAWSVGLAGDEQYF
- - TRBJ2-7 TRBV7-6 TGTGCCAGCAGCTTAGGCCCAGCGCGGGCGGAGATTCCCTACGAGCAGTACTTC CASSLGPARAEIPYEQYF
- TRBD2 TRBJ2-7 TRBV7-8 TGTGCCAGCAGCTTGATAGCGGGGGCTCGGGCTGAGCAGTACTTC CASSLIAGARAEQYF
- TRBD2 TRBJ2-3 TRBV6-2/TRBV6-3 TGTGCCAGCAGTTCCGCGGGGGGCACAGATACGCAGTATTTT CASSSAGGTDTQYF
- TRBD2 TRBJ2-1 TRBV11-2 TGTGCCAGCAGCTTAGCTCCGACTAGCGGGCGAAAAAATGAGCAGTTCTTC CASSLAPTSGRKNEQFF
- TRBD2 TRBJ2-7 TRBV19 TGTGCCAGTAGGACTAGCGCCAGCTCCTACGAGCAGTACTTC CASRTSASSYEQYF
- - TRBJ2-2 TRBV5-1 TGCGCCAGCAGCTTTTTTCTTACCGGGGAGCTGTTTTTT CASSFFLTGELFF
- - TRBJ1-2 TRBV29-1 TGCAGCGTTGTTTTGGGGGGTAACTATGGCTACACCTTC CSVVLGGNYGYTF
- TRBD2 TRBJ2-7 TRBV28 TGTGCCAGCAGCCCTCTGCGGGGCGCGGGTAGAGCGGGAGGTAAATACGAGCAGTACTTC CASSPLRGAGRAGGKYEQYF
few TRBD2 TRBJ2-1 TRBV24-1 TGTGCCACCAGTGAAGGGCCTAGCGGTATAAGCTCCTACAATGAGCAGTTCTTC CATSEGPSGISSYNEQFF
- TRBD2 TRBJ2-1 TRBV29-1 TGCAGCGTTGCCCTCCTAGCGGCGAATGAGCAGTTCTTC CSVALLAANEQFF
- TRBD1 TRBJ2-4 TRBV7-3 TGTGCCAGCAGCCCGGGACAGGCTTATGACATTCAGTACTTC CASSPGQAYDIQYF
- - TRBJ2-1 TRBV4-1 TGCGCCAGCAGCCAACGTTGGCAACAGGAATACAATGAGCAGTTCTTC CASSQRWQQEYNEQFF
- - TRBJ1-5 TRBV7-9 TGTGCCAGCAGCCCGACAGATAGCAATCAGCCCCAGCATTTT CASSPTDSNQPQHF
- TRBD2 TRBJ2-1 TRBV9 TGTGCCAGCAGCCCACAGCTAGCGGGGTACAATGAGCAGTTCTTC CASSPQLAGYNEQFF
- TRBD1 TRBJ1-5 TRBV3-1/TRBV3-2 TGTGCCAGCAGCCAAGTAAGAGGGGGCGGCAATCAGCCCCAGCATTTT CASSQVRGGGNQPQHF